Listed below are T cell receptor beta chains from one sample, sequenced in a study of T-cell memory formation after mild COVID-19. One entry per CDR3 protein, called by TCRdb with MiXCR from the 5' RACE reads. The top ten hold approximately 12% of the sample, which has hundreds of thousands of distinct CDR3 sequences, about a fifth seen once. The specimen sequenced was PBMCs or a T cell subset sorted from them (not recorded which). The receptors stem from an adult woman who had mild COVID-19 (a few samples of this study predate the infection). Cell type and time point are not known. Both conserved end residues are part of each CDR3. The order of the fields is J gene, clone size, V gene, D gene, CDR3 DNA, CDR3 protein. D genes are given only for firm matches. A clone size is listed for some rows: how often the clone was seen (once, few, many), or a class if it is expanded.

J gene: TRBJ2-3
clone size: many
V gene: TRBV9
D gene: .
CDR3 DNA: TGTGCCAGCAGCGTAGGGGACGAGAGAGATACGCAGTATTTT
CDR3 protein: CASSVGDERDTQYF

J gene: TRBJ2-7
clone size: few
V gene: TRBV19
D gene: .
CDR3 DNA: TGTGCCAGTAGTATCCGGCCGTTACCTGCCTACGAGCAGTACTTC
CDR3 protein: CASSIRPLPAYEQYF

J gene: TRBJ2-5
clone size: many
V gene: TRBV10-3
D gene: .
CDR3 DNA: TGTGCCATCAGTGAGGGGGGAAGCGGCGAGACCCAGTACTTC
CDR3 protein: CAISEGGSGETQYF

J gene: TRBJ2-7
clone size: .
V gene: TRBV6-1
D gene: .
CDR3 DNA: TGTGCCAGCACGGGACCCCTAGGGGATTTCTACGAGCAGTACTTC
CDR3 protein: CASTGPLGDFYEQYF

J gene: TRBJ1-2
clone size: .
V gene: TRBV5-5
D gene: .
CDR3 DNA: TGTGCCAGCAGCTTGTGGGGTAGGGACTATGGCTACACCTTC
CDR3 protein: CASSLWGRDYGYTF

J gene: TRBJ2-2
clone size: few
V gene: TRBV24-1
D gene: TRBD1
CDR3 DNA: TGTGCCACCAATGACAGGGCGAACACCGGGGAGCTGTTTTTT
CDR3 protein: CATNDRANTGELFF

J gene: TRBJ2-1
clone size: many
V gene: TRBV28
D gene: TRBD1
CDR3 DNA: TGTGCCAGCAGCTTGGGACAGTCCTACAATGAGCAGTTCTTC
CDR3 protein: CASSLGQSYNEQFF

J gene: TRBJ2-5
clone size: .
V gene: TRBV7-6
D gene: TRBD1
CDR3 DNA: TGTGCCAGCAGCTTAGCGGGACAGGGGGCCTTCGAGACCCAGTACTTC
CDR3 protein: CASSLAGQGAFETQYF

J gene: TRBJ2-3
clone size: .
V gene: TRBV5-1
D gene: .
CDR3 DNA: TGCGCCAGCAGCCGGCTTAGGGATACGCAGTATTTT
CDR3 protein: CASSRLRDTQYF

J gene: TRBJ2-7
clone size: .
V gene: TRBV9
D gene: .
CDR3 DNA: TGTGCCAGCAGCGTCGGGACAACGAGGGGCTACGAGCAGTACTTC
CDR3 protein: CASSVGTTRGYEQYF

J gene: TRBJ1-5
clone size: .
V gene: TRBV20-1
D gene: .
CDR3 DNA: TGCAGTGCTAGAGAGGGGGCGGCGTATAGCAATCAGCCCCAGCATTTT
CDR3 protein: CSAREGAAYSNQPQHF

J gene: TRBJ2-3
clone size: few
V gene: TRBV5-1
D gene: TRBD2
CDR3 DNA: TGCGCCAGCAGCCTCGTGGGGAGGGTCACAGATACGCAGTATTTT
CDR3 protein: CASSLVGRVTDTQYF

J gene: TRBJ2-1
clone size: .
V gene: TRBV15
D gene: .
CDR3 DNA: TGTGCCACTACGACAGGGGAGGGCAATGAGCAGTTCTTC
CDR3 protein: CATTTGEGNEQFF

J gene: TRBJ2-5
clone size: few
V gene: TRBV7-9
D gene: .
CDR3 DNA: TGTGCCAGCAGTTATGATCCCAGGGGGGCCACGGGAGAGACCCAGTACTTC
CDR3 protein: CASSYDPRGATGETQYF

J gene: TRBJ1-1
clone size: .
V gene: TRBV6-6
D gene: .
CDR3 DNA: TGTGCCAGCAGCCGGACAGACCTTGAAGCTTTCTTT
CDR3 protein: CASSRTDLEAFF

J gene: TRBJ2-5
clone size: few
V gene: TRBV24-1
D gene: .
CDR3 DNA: TGTGCCACCAGTGATTTGGGTACGGGGGTTCAGGAGACCCAGTACTTC
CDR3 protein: CATSDLGTGVQETQYF

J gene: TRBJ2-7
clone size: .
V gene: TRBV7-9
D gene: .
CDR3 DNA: TGTGCCAGCAGCTTAGGCGGAACGTTCGGATACGAGCAGTACTTC
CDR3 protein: CASSLGGTFGYEQYF

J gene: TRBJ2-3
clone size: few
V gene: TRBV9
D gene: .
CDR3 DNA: TGTGCCAGCAGCGAGGCGGGGAGCACAGATACGCAGTATTTT
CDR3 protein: CASSEAGSTDTQYF

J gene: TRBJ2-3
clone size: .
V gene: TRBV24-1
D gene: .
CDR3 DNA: TGTGCCACCAGTGATTTCAGCAGCACAGATACGCAGTATTTT
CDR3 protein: CATSDFSSTDTQYF

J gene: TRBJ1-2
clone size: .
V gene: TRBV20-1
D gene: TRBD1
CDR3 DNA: TGCAGTGCTAGAGTCGACAGGGGCTTGGATGGCTACACCTTC
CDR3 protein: CSARVDRGLDGYTF

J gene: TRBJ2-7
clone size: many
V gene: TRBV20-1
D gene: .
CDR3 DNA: TGCAGTGCCGCGAGAGCGGGCTGGGACTCCTACGAGCAGTACTTC
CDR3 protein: CSAARAGWDSYEQYF

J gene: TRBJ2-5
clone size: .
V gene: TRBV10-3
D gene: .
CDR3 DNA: TGTGCCATCAGTTCAGGAGAGACCCAGTACTTC
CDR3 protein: CAISSGETQYF

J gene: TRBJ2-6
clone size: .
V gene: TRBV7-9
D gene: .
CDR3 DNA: TGTGCCAGCAGCCCAACTTTCTCTGGGGCCAACGTCCTGACTTTC
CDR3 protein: CASSPTFSGANVLTF

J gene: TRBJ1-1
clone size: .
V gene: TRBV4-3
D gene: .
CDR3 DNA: TGCGCCAGCAGCCAAGATCCGTTGGTTTACACTGAAGCTTTCTTT
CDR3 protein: CASSQDPLVYTEAFF

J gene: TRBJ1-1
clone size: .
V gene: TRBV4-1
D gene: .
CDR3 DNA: TGCGCCAGCAGCCAAGAACAGTGGGAAACTGAAGCTTTCTTT
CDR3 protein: CASSQEQWETEAFF

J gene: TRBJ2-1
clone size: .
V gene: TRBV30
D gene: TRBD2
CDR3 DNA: TGTGCCTGGAGGCGGGAGCAGTCCTACAATGAGCAGTTCTTC
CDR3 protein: CAWRREQSYNEQFF